Below, 18 T cell receptor beta chains from the same sample are listed, as sequenced in a study of cytomegalovirus exposure and HLA in healthy donors. PCR used 60 Vbeta primers and 13 Jbeta primers. The repertoire was sequenced with immunoSEQ multiplex PCR; TCRdb's copy has only in-frame clones and lacks some. This sample has 150,000 or so clones, with roughly 80% found just once. Sequenced input: PBMCs. The receptors come from a woman in her thirties or forties in good health and CMV-seropositive.

This chain connects TRBV27 to TRBJ2-7, with 10 bases identical to TRBD1. Germline CDR1 MNHEY, CDR2 SMNVEV (reference sequence). The CDR3 totals 15 residues. The V gene end was trimmed by 5 bases and the J gene end by 4 bases; junction bases not matched to a gene: 8. CDR3 sequence reads: CASSLRQGAWYEQYF. Written as DNA, the CDR3 is TGTGCCAGCAGTCTCCGACAGGGGGCTTGGTACGAGCAGTACTTC.

The table lists this clone with a few counts. The V call is TRBV12-5, the J call TRBJ1-1, with D maybe TRBD1 (6 bases). The CDR3 covers 13 residues. Germline-derived CDR1 and CDR2 are LGHNT and FRNRAP. V was shortened by 3 bases and J by 4 bases, with 9 bases between the two germline ends. The CDR3 DNA follows: TGTGCTAGTGGTTTTTCCAGGGGCACTGAAGCTTTCTTT. This encodes CASGFSRGTEAFF.

About this clone itself: Other DNA variants within this sample encode the same CDR3. V and J are TRBV7-2 and TRBJ2-5; 9 nucleotides line up with TRBD1. The end of the DNA is better explained by TRBJ2-7, so the J call may be wrong. From germline, CDR1 is SGHTA and CDR2 FQGNSA. The CDR3 contains 14 residues. The CDR3 nucleotides read TGTGCCAGCAGCTCCGGGACAGGGAGCTACGAGCAGTACTTC. Its protein is CASSSGTGSYEQYF.

The chain links TRBV5-4 to TRBJ1-4, with TRBD1 matching over 7 bases. The junction had 4 bases not matched to a gene; V was cut back by 4 bases and J by 4 bases. The CDR3 loop spans 14 amino acids. CDR1 and CDR2 from the germline V gene are SGHNT and YYREEE (reference sequence). The CDR3 DNA is TGTGCCAGCAGCCAGACAGGGAATAATGAAAAACTGTTTTTT. Translating it yields CASSQTGNNEKLFF.

The chain couples TRBV5-1 to TRBJ2-2, with TRBD2 identical over 15 bases. Germline V CDR1 and CDR2: SGHRS, YFSETQ. CDR3 length equals 17 residues. The junction had 7 bases not matched to a gene; V was cut back by 4 bases and J by 6 bases. In DNA form, the CDR3 reads TGCGCCAGCAGCCCCGGACTAGCGGGAGGGCAGGCCGGGGAGCTGTTTTTT. This sequence encodes CASSPGLAGGQAGELFF.

This clone was seen more than once but under ten times. V usage is TRBV5-6 and J usage is TRBJ2-5, with a weak D call TRBD2 (5 bases). CDR1 SGHDT and CDR2 YYEEEE come from the germline V gene. Deletions cut 4 bases from V and 5 bases from J, with 12 bases between. The CDR3 loop spans 13 amino acids. The CDR3 DNA reads as TGTGCCAGCAGCCTAGATAGAGGGGAGACCCAGTACTTC. Amino acid sequence: CASSLDRGETQYF.

The rearrangement joins TRBV28 to TRBJ2-2; tentatively, D is TRBD1 (6 bases). V lost 5 bases and J lost 5, with 15 bases in between. The CDR3 length is 15 residues. Germline values: CDR1 MDHEN, CDR2 SYDVKM. The CDR3 spells CASSPSGTPTGELFF. The CDR3 nucleotides are TGTGCCAGCAGTCCGTCCGGGACACCTACCGGGGAGCTGTTTTTT.

The rearrangement links TRBV19 to TRBJ2-7, with TRBD1 identical over 8 bases. Trimming removed 1 base from V and 2 bases from J; junction bases left unmatched: 4. Looked up from germline, CDR1 is LNHDA and CDR2 is SQIVND (reference sequence). The CDR3 consists of 15 residues. CDR3 sequence: CASSIAPTGAYEQYF. The CDR3 coding sequence is TGTGCCAGTAGTATAGCCCCGACAGGGGCCTACGAGCAGTACTTC. Full variable domain (outside the CDR3, taken from reference TRBV19 and TRBJ2-7): DGGITQSPKYLFRKEGQNVTLSCEQNLNHDAMYWYRQDPGQGLRLIYYSQIVNDFQKGDIAEGYSVSREKKESFPLTVTSAQKNPTAFYLCASSIAPTGAYEQYFGPGTRLTVT.

This clone was counted a few times. The chain carries TRBV2 and TRBJ2-1, with 9 nucleotides matching TRBD2. V was pared by 0 bases and J by 0 bases, with 3 bases of the junction left unmatched. The CDR3 runs to 17 residues. The germline CDR1 and CDR2 sequences are SNHLY and FYNNEI. CDR3 region: CASSEALSGSSYNEQFF. The CDR3 bases are TGTGCCAGCAGTGAAGCGCTTAGCGGGAGCTCCTACAATGAGCAGTTCTTC. Using reference TRBV2 and TRBJ2-1 for the parts outside the CDR3, the full variable domain is EPEVTQTPSHQVTQMGQEVILRCVPISNHLYFYWYRQILGQKVEFLVSFYNNEISEKSEIFDDQFSVERPDGSNFTLKIRSTKLEDSAMYFCASSEALSGSSYNEQFFGPGTRLTVL.

This clone has just one count. The V and J genes are TRBV6-5 and TRBJ2-1; D might be TRBD2 (6 bases). Looked up from germline, CDR1 is MNHEY and CDR2 is SVGAGI. V lost 3 bases to trimming and J lost 9 bases, with 18 bases between them. This CDR3 region has 15 residues. Here the CDR3 DNA reads TGTGCCAGCAGTTATACGTCGGGAGTAGCGAGTGAGCAGTTCTTC. This gives the protein CASSYTSGVASEQFF.

For the CDR3, the DNA is TGCAGTGCTTCCAGGAAAGAGACCCAGTACTTC. The encoded protein is CSASRKETQYF. This chain connects TRBV20-1 to TRBJ2-5; D uncertain. The CDR3 runs 11 residues. V dropped 5 bases and J dropped 3 bases, with 7 bases sitting between them. Germline V gene lookup returns CDR1 DFQATT and CDR2 SNEGSKA (reference sequence).

V usage is TRBV7-9 and J usage is TRBJ1-1; no firm D call. The CDR3 runs to 13 residues. Germline V lookup: CDR1 SEHNR, CDR2 FQNEAQ (reference sequence). The V and J ends lost 2 bases and 3 bases respectively, with 7 bases between them. The CDR3 sequence: CASSLQRDTEAFF. The CDR3 DNA follows: TGTGCCAGCAGCTTACAACGGGACACTGAAGCTTTCTTT.

This clone was detected only a few times. V is TRBV5-4 and J is TRBJ2-2; no clear D. This CDR3 contains 15 residues. The ends were cut back, 0 bases at V and 0 bases at J, with 6 bases in the middle. Germline V gene sequence: CDR1 SGHNT, CDR2 YYREEE (reference sequence). The CDR3 loop reads CASSLGGSNTGELFF. DNA of the CDR3: TGTGCCAGCAGCTTGGGCGGTTCGAACACCGGGGAGCTGTTTTTT.

This chain connects TRBV4-1 to TRBJ2-3; a possible D gene is TRBD2 (5 bases). This CDR3 comprises 15 residues. V lost 1 base and J 0 bases, leaving 8 bases between the germline ends. CDR1 MGHRA and CDR2 YSYEKL come from the germline V gene. The CDR3 sequence: CASSQVERSTDTQYF. For the CDR3, the DNA is TGCGCCAGCAGCCAAGTCGAGCGGAGCACAGATACGCAGTATTTT.

The genes are TRBV28 and TRBJ1-1; D is uncertain. From germline, CDR1 is MDHEN and CDR2 SYDVKM. The CDR3 contains 11 residues. Trimming removed 7 bases from V and 1 base from J, with 4 bases in between. The CDR3 here is CASIGNTEAFF. CDR3 nucleotides: TGTGCCAGCATCGGGAACACTGAAGCTTTCTTT.

This clone has more than one count but fewer than ten. The chain has TRBV5-4 and TRBJ1-1; 10 positions agree with TRBD1. Germline assignment: CDR1 SGHNT and CDR2 YYREEE (reference sequence). The CDR3 contains 15 residues. J gave up 4 bases and V 4 bases, and 7 bases lay outside the gene matches. The CDR3 DNA reads as TGTGCCAGCAGCCTCCTGACAGGGGGCATCACTGAAGCTTTCTTT. Its protein is CASSLLTGGITEAFF.

Only a few counts were recorded for this clone. CDR3 nucleotide sequence: TGTGCCTGGAGACAGGGGACAGGGCTTATTGAAAAACTGTTTTTT. Translating it yields CAWRQGTGLIEKLFF. The chain joins TRBV30 to TRBJ1-4, with 9 bases matching TRBD1. The V segment lost 3 bases and the J segment 7 bases; nucleotides outside the gene matches: 9. This CDR3 contains 15 residues. Germline V gene lookup returns CDR1 GTSNPN and CDR2 SVGIG (reference sequence).

The CDR3 spells CASRSTSAGELFF. The CDR3 coding sequence is TGTGCCAGCAGATCCACTAGCGCCGGGGAGCTGTTTTTT. V and J are TRBV7-9 and TRBJ2-2; 7 bases match TRBD2. From germline, CDR1 is SEHNR and CDR2 FQNEAQ (reference sequence). The V segment lost 6 bases and the J segment 6 bases; nucleotides outside the gene matches: 4. This CDR3 region has 13 residues.